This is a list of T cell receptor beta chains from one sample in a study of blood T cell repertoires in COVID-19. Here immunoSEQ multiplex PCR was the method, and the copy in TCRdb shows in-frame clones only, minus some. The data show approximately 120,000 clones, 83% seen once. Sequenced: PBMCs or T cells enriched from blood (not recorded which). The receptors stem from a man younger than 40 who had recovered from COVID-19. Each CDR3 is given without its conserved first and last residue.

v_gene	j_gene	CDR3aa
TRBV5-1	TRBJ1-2	ASSLEGQGALHGYT
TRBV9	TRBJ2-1	ASSAATGSLYNEQF
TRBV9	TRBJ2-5	ASSPLGGAAETQY
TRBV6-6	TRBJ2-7	ASSTGTSVSYEQY
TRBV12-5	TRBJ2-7	ASGSQGREQY
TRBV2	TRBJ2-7	ASSDTGGFSYEQY
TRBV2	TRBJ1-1	ASSDGGPAF
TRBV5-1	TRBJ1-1	ASSLSGQGRPSAF
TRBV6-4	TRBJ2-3	ASSDEAGGTDTQY
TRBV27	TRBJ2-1	ASSLAFRSSYNEQF
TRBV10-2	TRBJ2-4	ASSESGGDWDIQY
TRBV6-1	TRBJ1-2	ASSEAQGLYGYT
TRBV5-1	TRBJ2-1	ASSLVRDSYNEQF
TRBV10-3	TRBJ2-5	AIKQAGVGETQY
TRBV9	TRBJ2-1	ASSRGFGNEQF
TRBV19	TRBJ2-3	ASSTQLAGGGDTQY
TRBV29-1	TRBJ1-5	SVSGGSNQPQH
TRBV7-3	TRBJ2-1	ASSLRTSGSFYNEQF
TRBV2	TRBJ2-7	ASSVGTGGYEQY
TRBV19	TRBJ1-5	ASSPRNQPQH
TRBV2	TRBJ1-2	ASSEASTGYGYT
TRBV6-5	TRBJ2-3	ATGPGQGRDTQY
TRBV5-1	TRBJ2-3	ASSLGDRVWDTQY
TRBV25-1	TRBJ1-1	ASSRSGAEAF
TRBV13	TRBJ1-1	ASSLEGLGVTEAF
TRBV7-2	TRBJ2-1	ASSFPGTSGSSSYNEQF
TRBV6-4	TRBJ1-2	ASSEEQGAHYGYT
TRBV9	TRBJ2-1	ASSSSTRTSSYNEQF
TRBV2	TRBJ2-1	ASSEPGLTLEQF
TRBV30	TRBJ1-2	AWSVGLGAPNYGYT
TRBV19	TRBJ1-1	ASRLTNTEAF
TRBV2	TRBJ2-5	ASSEAQAQETQY
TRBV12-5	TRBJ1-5	ASGATGTGANQPQH
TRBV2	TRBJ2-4	ASSGTTTKNIQY